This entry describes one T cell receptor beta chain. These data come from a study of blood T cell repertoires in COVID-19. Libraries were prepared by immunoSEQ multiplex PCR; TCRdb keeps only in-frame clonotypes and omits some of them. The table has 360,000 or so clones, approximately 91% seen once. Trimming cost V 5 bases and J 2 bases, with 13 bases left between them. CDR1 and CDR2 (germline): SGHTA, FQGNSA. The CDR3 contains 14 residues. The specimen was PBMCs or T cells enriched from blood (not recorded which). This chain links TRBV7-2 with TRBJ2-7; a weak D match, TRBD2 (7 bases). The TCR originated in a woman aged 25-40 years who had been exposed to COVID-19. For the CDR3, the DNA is TGTGCCAGCAGCCCAGAGGGGGGGCCCTACGAGCAGTACTTC. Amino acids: CASSPEGGPYEQYF.